What follows describes a single T cell receptor beta chain. The antigen remains unidentified. V lost 5 bases to trimming and J lost 7 bases, with 18 bases between them. This CDR3 comprises 15 residues. Germline V CDR1 and CDR2: SGHVS, FQNEAQ. Only in-frame clones appear in the TCRdb table, and some are missing; sequencing was by immunoSEQ multiplex PCR. The top ten clones hold around 10% of a sample with about 79,000 clones, roughly 94% of them seen once. The record originates from a study of OX40 agonist ivuxolimab in advanced cancers. Study as a whole: The treatment was a fully human IgG2 OX40 agonist, ivuxolimab. Checkpoint inhibitors had been given previously to 35% to 50% of patients. The study's findings and limits: Dosing at 0.1 to 3.0 mg/kg was accompanied by clonal expansion of CD4+ and CD8+ blood T cells by week 6. Relative to CD4+ cells, CD8+ T cells on average had more expanded clones.

The chain couples TRBV7-8 to TRBJ1-5; D not certain. This sequence was found in an adult with an advanced solid tumor such as melanoma, head and neck, liver or kidney cancer. This sample comprised CD4+ or CD8+ T cells sorted from blood, obtained in a trial of the OX40 agonist ivuxolimab. CDR3 residues: CASSPLDGVGQPQHF. The CDR3 nucleotides are TGTGCCAGCAGCCCTTTGGACGGCGTGGGACAGCCCCAGCATTTT.